Listed below are T cell receptor beta chains from one sample, sequenced in a study of OX40 agonist ivuxolimab in advanced cancers. TCRdb's copy holds only in-frame clones and misses some; the assay was immunoSEQ multiplex PCR. The sample carries some 79,000 clones, about 90% recorded once. This specimen was CD4+ or CD8+ T cells sorted from blood, taken in a trial of the OX40 agonist ivuxolimab. The receptors were gathered from an adult with an advanced solid tumor such as melanoma, head and neck, liver or kidney cancer. Both conserved end residues are part of each CDR3. Each record gives: clone size, J gene, V gene, D gene, CDR3 protein, CDR3 DNA. D genes are given only for firm matches. Clone size is given for some rows only: seen once, a few or many times, or a class if the clone is expanded.

clone_size: -
j_call: TRBJ2-2
v_call: TRBV5-1
d_call: TRBD2
cdr3_aa: CASSVSSGSTITGELFF
cdr3_nt: TGCGCCAGCAGCGTATCTAGCGGGAGCACTATCACCGGGGAGCTGTTTTTT

clone_size: -
j_call: TRBJ2-1
v_call: TRBV6-5
d_call: TRBD2
cdr3_aa: CASSYEVAGGYNEQFF
cdr3_nt: TGTGCCAGCAGTTACGAGGTAGCGGGGGGCTACAATGAGCAGTTCTTC

clone_size: -
j_call: TRBJ1-3
v_call: TRBV19
d_call: -
cdr3_aa: CASSITAGQASGNTIYF
cdr3_nt: TGTGCCAGTAGTATAACCGCGGGACAAGCCTCTGGAAACACCATATATTTT

clone_size: -
j_call: TRBJ2-3
v_call: TRBV5-1
d_call: -
cdr3_aa: CASSLDTRGPDTQYF
cdr3_nt: TGCGCCAGCAGCTTGGACACCCGGGGCCCAGATACGCAGTATTTT

clone_size: -
j_call: TRBJ2-3
v_call: TRBV27
d_call: -
cdr3_aa: CASSLPSATNTQYF
cdr3_nt: TGTGCCAGCAGTTTACCCAGCGCCACTAATACGCAGTATTTT

clone_size: -
j_call: TRBJ2-1
v_call: TRBV7-6
d_call: TRBD2
cdr3_aa: CASSSPVEREGKSSYNEQFF
cdr3_nt: TGTGCCAGCAGCTCCCCGGTTGAGCGGGAGGGAAAAAGCTCCTACAATGAGCAGTTCTTC

clone_size: -
j_call: TRBJ2-5
v_call: TRBV25-1
d_call: -
cdr3_aa: CASSEGWDLGEETQYF
cdr3_nt: TGTGCCAGCAGTGAAGGATGGGACCTCGGGGAGGAGACCCAGTACTTC

clone_size: -
j_call: TRBJ1-2
v_call: TRBV30
d_call: TRBD1
cdr3_aa: CAWSRGHGYGYTF
cdr3_nt: TGTGCCTGGAGCAGGGGGCACGGCTATGGCTACACCTTC

clone_size: -
j_call: TRBJ2-3
v_call: TRBV5-1
d_call: TRBD2
cdr3_aa: CASSLGTSGNTDTQYF
cdr3_nt: TGCGCCAGCAGCTTAGGGACTAGCGGAAACACAGATACGCAGTATTTT

clone_size: -
j_call: TRBJ1-1
v_call: TRBV29-1
d_call: -
cdr3_aa: CSAKIQGPDTEAFF
cdr3_nt: TGCAGCGCCAAAATACAGGGACCGGACACTGAAGCTTTCTTT

clone_size: -
j_call: TRBJ1-2
v_call: TRBV6-5
d_call: -
cdr3_aa: CASSYSLENYGYTF
cdr3_nt: TGTGCCAGCAGTTACTCGCTAGAAAACTATGGCTACACCTTC

clone_size: -
j_call: TRBJ2-7
v_call: TRBV7-2
d_call: -
cdr3_aa: CASSLGGVSSYEQYF
cdr3_nt: TGTGCCAGCAGCTTAGGGGGGGTTAGCTCCTACGAGCAGTACTTC

clone_size: -
j_call: TRBJ1-3
v_call: TRBV19
d_call: TRBD1
cdr3_aa: CATEDRGGNTIYF
cdr3_nt: TGTGCCACCGAAGACAGGGGTGGAAACACCATATATTTT

clone_size: -
j_call: TRBJ1-1
v_call: TRBV6-6
d_call: -
cdr3_aa: CASARVGGGHQTEAFF
cdr3_nt: TGTGCCAGCGCCCGCGTCGGCGGCGGACATCAAACTGAAGCTTTCTTT

clone_size: -
j_call: TRBJ2-7
v_call: TRBV6-1
d_call: -
cdr3_aa: CASRRTAAYEQYF
cdr3_nt: TGTGCCAGCAGACGGACAGCAGCCTACGAGCAGTACTTC

clone_size: -
j_call: TRBJ2-3
v_call: TRBV19
d_call: TRBD2
cdr3_aa: CASRSGGSGTDTQYF
cdr3_nt: TGTGCCAGTAGGTCGGGGGGGTCGGGGACAGATACGCAGTATTTT

clone_size: -
j_call: TRBJ2-3
v_call: TRBV5-4
d_call: -
cdr3_aa: CASSSRRDSVSTQYF
cdr3_nt: TGTGCCAGCAGCTCACGCCGGGACTCTGTTAGTACGCAGTATTTT

clone_size: -
j_call: TRBJ1-2
v_call: TRBV5-1
d_call: TRBD1
cdr3_aa: CASSLGGTGEMYGYTF
cdr3_nt: TGCGCCAGCAGCTTGGGGGGGACAGGAGAGATGTACGGCTACACCTTC

clone_size: -
j_call: TRBJ1-3
v_call: TRBV4-2
d_call: -
cdr3_aa: CASSQDRDTSGNTIYF
cdr3_nt: TGTGCCAGCAGCCAAGATCGGGACACCTCTGGAAACACCATATATTTT

clone_size: -
j_call: TRBJ2-3
v_call: TRBV19
d_call: -
cdr3_aa: CASSKGRLSSTDTQYF
cdr3_nt: TGTGCCAGTAGTAAAGGCCGACTTTCTAGCACAGATACGCAGTATTTT

clone_size: -
j_call: TRBJ2-5
v_call: TRBV7-9
d_call: TRBD1
cdr3_aa: CASRRTGEETQYF
cdr3_nt: TGTGCCAGCAGGCGGACAGGGGAAGAGACCCAGTACTTC

clone_size: -
j_call: TRBJ1-2
v_call: TRBV19
d_call: TRBD1
cdr3_aa: CASTPTGDYGYTF
cdr3_nt: TGTGCCAGTACCCCGACAGGGGACTATGGCTACACCTTC

clone_size: -
j_call: TRBJ2-1
v_call: TRBV9
d_call: TRBD2
cdr3_aa: CASSARLAESSYNEQFF
cdr3_nt: TGTGCCAGCAGCGCCCGACTAGCGGAGAGCTCCTACAATGAGCAGTTCTTC

clone_size: few
j_call: TRBJ2-3
v_call: TRBV21-1
d_call: -
cdr3_aa: CASSNDREGGRVTSTDTQYF
cdr3_nt: TGTGCCAGCAGCAATGATAGGGAAGGCGGGAGGGTTACTAGCACAGATACGCAGTATTTT

clone_size: -
j_call: TRBJ2-3
v_call: TRBV27
d_call: -
cdr3_aa: CASRLGVITDTQYF
cdr3_nt: TGTGCCAGCAGGTTGGGCGTAATCACAGATACGCAGTATTTT

clone_size: -
j_call: TRBJ2-2
v_call: TRBV7-2
d_call: -
cdr3_aa: CASSPHRGTGELFF
cdr3_nt: TGTGCCAGCAGCCCCCACCGGGGAACCGGGGAGCTGTTTTTT

clone_size: -
j_call: TRBJ2-7
v_call: TRBV9
d_call: TRBD1
cdr3_aa: CASSARQGSYEQYF
cdr3_nt: TGTGCCAGCAGTGCACGACAGGGCTCCTACGAGCAGTACTTC

clone_size: -
j_call: TRBJ1-1
v_call: TRBV23-1
d_call: -
cdr3_aa: CASSQTARPSTYTEAFF
cdr3_nt: TGCGCCAGCAGTCAAACCGCTAGGCCCTCAACGTACACTGAAGCTTTCTTT

clone_size: -
j_call: TRBJ2-1
v_call: TRBV30
d_call: TRBD2
cdr3_aa: CAWSGLAAYNEQFF
cdr3_nt: TGTGCCTGGAGTGGTCTAGCGGCTTACAATGAGCAGTTCTTC

clone_size: -
j_call: TRBJ2-7
v_call: TRBV18
d_call: TRBD1
cdr3_aa: CASSPGQQTYEQYF
cdr3_nt: TGTGCCAGCTCGCCGGGACAGCAGACCTACGAGCAGTACTTC

clone_size: -
j_call: TRBJ1-6
v_call: TRBV10-3
d_call: -
cdr3_aa: CAISESQGPSNNSPLHF
cdr3_nt: TGTGCCATCAGTGAGTCTCAGGGGCCATCCAACAATTCACCCCTCCACTTT

clone_size: -
j_call: TRBJ2-7
v_call: TRBV25-1
d_call: TRBD1
cdr3_aa: CASSAPGQDPYEQYF
cdr3_nt: TGTGCCAGCAGTGCCCCGGGACAGGATCCCTACGAGCAGTACTTC

clone_size: -
j_call: TRBJ1-1
v_call: TRBV2
d_call: TRBD1
cdr3_aa: CASRMTGGDMNTEAFF
cdr3_nt: TGTGCCAGCAGGATGACAGGGGGCGACATGAACACTGAAGCTTTCTTT

clone_size: -
j_call: TRBJ2-2
v_call: TRBV10-1
d_call: -
cdr3_aa: CATSRASNTGELFF
cdr3_nt: TGCGCCACCTCTCGGGCATCGAACACCGGGGAGCTGTTTTTT

clone_size: -
j_call: TRBJ2-7
v_call: TRBV11-2
d_call: -
cdr3_aa: CASSPRVLSYEQYF
cdr3_nt: TGTGCCAGCAGCCCCCGGGTCCTTTCCTACGAGCAGTACTTC

clone_size: -
j_call: TRBJ1-4
v_call: TRBV7-9
d_call: -
cdr3_aa: CASSLAGATNEKLFF
cdr3_nt: TGTGCCAGCAGCTTAGCAGGGGCAACTAATGAAAAACTGTTTTTT

clone_size: -
j_call: TRBJ2-7
v_call: TRBV29-1
d_call: -
cdr3_aa: CSVGWRDRYEQYF
cdr3_nt: TGCAGCGTTGGTTGGCGGGACCGCTACGAGCAGTACTTC

clone_size: -
j_call: TRBJ1-1
v_call: TRBV5-1
d_call: TRBD1
cdr3_aa: CASSSTGLVTEAFF
cdr3_nt: TGCGCCAGCAGCTCGACAGGGCTCGTCACTGAAGCTTTCTTT

clone_size: -
j_call: TRBJ2-3
v_call: TRBV6-5
d_call: TRBD2
cdr3_aa: CASSTLAGGPPTQYF
cdr3_nt: TGTGCCAGCAGTACCCTAGCGGGAGGGCCCCCTACGCAGTATTTT

clone_size: -
j_call: TRBJ2-2
v_call: TRBV11-3
d_call: -
cdr3_aa: CASSYPGQKNTGELFF
cdr3_nt: TGTGCCAGCAGTTATCCGGGACAAAAGAACACCGGGGAGCTGTTTTTT

clone_size: -
j_call: TRBJ2-7
v_call: TRBV19
d_call: -
cdr3_aa: CAALPEGGGEQYF
cdr3_nt: TGTGCCGCCCTTCCCGAGGGGGGGGGCGAGCAGTACTTC

clone_size: -
j_call: TRBJ2-3
v_call: TRBV6-5
d_call: -
cdr3_aa: CASWAATDTQYF
cdr3_nt: TGTGCCAGCTGGGCAGCCACAGATACGCAGTATTTT

clone_size: -
j_call: TRBJ1-5
v_call: TRBV6-5
d_call: TRBD1
cdr3_aa: CASSLEGATGPQHF
cdr3_nt: TGTGCCAGCAGTTTAGAGGGGGCGACGGGGCCCCAGCATTTT

clone_size: -
j_call: TRBJ2-6
v_call: TRBV2
d_call: -
cdr3_aa: CASSSSLSGANVLTF
cdr3_nt: TGTGCCAGCAGTTCCAGCCTCTCTGGGGCCAACGTCCTGACTTTC

clone_size: -
j_call: TRBJ2-1
v_call: TRBV9
d_call: TRBD2
cdr3_aa: CASSVGGVPLGQFF
cdr3_nt: TGTGCCAGCAGCGTGGGGGGGGTCCCGCTGGGGCAGTTCTTC

clone_size: -
j_call: TRBJ1-5
v_call: TRBV9
d_call: -
cdr3_aa: CASSVDSGFNQPQHF
cdr3_nt: TGTGCCAGCAGCGTAGACAGTGGATTCAATCAGCCCCAGCATTTT